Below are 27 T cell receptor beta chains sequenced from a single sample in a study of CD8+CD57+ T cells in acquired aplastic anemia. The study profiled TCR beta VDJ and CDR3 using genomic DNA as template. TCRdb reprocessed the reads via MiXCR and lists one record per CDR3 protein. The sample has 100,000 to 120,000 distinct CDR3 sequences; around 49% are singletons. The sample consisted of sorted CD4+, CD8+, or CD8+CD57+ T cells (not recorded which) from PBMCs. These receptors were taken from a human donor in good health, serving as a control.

The CDR3 DNA sequence: TGTGCCAGCAGCTTAATGGGGGGGGCCGAGCAGTACTTC. It yields the protein CASSLMGGAEQYF. The rearrangement uses TRBV5-8 and TRBJ2-7; a possible D gene is TRBD2 (7 bases). Germline V gene sequence: CDR1 SGHTS, CDR2 YDEGEE. CDR3 length: 13 amino acids. Trimming stripped 2 bases from V and 6 bases from J, with 12 bases between.

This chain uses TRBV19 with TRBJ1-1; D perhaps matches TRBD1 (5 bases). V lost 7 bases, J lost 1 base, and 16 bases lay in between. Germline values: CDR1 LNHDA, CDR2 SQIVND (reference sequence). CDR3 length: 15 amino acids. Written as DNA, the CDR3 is TGTGCCAGTAAGGGAGGGACGGTCTCGAACACTGAAGCTTTCTTT. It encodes CASKGGTVSNTEAFF.

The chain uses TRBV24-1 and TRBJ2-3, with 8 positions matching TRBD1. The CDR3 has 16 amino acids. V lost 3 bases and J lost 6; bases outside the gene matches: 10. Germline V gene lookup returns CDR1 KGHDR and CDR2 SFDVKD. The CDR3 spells CATSDGRTGFMDTQYF. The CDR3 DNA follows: TGTGCCACCAGTGATGGCCGGACAGGGTTCATGGATACGCAGTATTTT.

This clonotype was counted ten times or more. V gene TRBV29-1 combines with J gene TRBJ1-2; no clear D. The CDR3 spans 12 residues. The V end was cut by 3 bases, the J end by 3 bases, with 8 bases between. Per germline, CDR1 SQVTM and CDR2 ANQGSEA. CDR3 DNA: TGCAGCGTTGATAGGGTGGACTATGGCTACACCTTC. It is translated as CSVDRVDYGYTF.

CDR3: CASSIRGQVNQPQHF. Here the CDR3 DNA reads TGTGCCAGTAGTATTAGGGGACAGGTCAATCAGCCCCAGCATTTT. V and J are TRBV19 and TRBJ1-5, with 8 bases that match TRBD1. This CDR3 region has 15 residues. Trimming removed 3 bases from V and 3 bases from J; junction bases left unmatched: 4. Germline V gives CDR1 LNHDA, CDR2 SQIVND (reference sequence).

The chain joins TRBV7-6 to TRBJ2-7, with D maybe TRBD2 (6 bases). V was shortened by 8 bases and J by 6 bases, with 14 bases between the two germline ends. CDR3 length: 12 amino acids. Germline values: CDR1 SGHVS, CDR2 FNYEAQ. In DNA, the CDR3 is TGTGCCAGCTCGGCGGGGTCCGGCGAGCAGTACTTC. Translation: CASSAGSGEQYF.

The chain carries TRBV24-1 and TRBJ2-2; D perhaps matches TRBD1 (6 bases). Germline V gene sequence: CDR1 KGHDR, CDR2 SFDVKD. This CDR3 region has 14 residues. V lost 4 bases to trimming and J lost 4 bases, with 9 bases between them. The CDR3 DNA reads TGTGCCACCAGTGACCCAGGGGTCACCGGGGAGCTGTTTTTT. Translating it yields CATSDPGVTGELFF.

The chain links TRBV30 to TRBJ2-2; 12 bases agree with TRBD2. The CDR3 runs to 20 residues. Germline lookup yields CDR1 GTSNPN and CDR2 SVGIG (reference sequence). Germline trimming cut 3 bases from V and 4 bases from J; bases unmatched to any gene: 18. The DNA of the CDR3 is TGTGCCTGGAGGGATAGGGTCAGAATCCCTAGCGGGAGGGGCACCGGGGAGCTGTTTTTT. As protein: CAWRDRVRIPSGRGTGELFF. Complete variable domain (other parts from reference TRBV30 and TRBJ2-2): SQTIHQWPATLVQPVGSPLSLECTVEGTSNPNLYWYRQAAGRGLQLLFYSVGIGQISSEVPQNLSASRPQDRQFILSSKKLLLSDSGFYLCAWRDRVRIPSGRGTGELFFGEGSRLTVL.

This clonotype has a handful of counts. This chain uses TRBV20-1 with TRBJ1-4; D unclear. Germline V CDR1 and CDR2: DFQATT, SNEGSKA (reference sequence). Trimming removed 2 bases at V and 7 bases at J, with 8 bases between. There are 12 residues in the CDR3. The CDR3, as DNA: TGCAGTGCTAGACCGGCGGGTGAAAAACTGTTTTTT. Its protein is CSARPAGEKLFF.

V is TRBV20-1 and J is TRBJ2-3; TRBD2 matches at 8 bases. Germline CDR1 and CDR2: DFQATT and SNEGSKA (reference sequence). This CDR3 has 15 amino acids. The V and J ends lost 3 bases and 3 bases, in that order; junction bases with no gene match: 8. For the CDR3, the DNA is TGCAGTGCTAGGGAAGCGGGAGTCAGGACAGATACGCAGTATTTT. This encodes CSAREAGVRTDTQYF.

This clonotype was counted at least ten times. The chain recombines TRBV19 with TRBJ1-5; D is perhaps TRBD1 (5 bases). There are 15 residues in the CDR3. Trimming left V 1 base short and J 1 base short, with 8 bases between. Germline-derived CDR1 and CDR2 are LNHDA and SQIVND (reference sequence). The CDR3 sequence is CASSIARDSNQPQHF. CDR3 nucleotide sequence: TGTGCCAGTAGTATAGCCCGGGACAGCAATCAGCCCCAGCATTTT.

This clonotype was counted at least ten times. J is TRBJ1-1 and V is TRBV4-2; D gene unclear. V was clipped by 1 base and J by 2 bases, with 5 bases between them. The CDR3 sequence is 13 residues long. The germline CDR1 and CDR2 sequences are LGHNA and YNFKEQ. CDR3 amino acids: CASSQAVNTEAFF. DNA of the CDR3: TGTGCCAGCAGCCAAGCAGTAAACACTGAAGCTTTCTTT.

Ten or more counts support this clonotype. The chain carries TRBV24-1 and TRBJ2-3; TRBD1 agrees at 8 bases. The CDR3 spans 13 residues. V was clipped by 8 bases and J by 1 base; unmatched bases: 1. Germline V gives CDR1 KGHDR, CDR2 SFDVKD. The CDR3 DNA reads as TGTGCCACCACGACAGGGGGCACAGATACGCAGTATTTT. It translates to CATTTGGTDTQYF.

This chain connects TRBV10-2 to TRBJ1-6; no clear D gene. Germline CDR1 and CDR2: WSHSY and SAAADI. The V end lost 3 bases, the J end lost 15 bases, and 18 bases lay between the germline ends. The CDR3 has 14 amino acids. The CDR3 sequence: CASSDRGLNDFLHF. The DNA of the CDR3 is TGCGCCAGCAGTGACCGAGGTCTTAATGACTTCCTCCACTTT.

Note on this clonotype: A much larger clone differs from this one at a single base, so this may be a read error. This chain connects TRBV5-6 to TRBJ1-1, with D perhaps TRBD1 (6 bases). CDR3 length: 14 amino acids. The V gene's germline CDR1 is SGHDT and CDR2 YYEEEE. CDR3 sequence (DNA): TGTGCCAGCAGCGAGACAGGCAGGAACGCTGAAGCTTTCTTT. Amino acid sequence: CASSETGRNAEAFF.

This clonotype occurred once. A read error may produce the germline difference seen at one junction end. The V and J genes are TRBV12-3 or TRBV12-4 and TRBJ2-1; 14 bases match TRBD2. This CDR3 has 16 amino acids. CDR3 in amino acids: CASRSTSGGADNEQLF. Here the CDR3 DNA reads TGTGCCAGCAGATCGACTAGCGGGGGGGCCGACAATGAGCAGCTCTTC.

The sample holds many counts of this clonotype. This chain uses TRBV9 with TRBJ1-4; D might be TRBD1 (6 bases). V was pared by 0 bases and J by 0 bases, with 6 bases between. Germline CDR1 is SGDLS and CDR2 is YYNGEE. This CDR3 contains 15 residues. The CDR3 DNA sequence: TGTGCCAGCAGCGTAGAGGGGGCAACTAATGAAAAACTGTTTTTT. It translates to CASSVEGATNEKLFF. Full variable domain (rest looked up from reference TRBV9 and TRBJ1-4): DSGVTQTPKHLITATGQRVTLRCSPRSGDLSVYWYQQSLDQGLQFLIQYYNGEERAKGNILERFSAQQFPDLHSELNLSSLELGDSALYFCASSVEGATNEKLFFGSGTQLSVL.

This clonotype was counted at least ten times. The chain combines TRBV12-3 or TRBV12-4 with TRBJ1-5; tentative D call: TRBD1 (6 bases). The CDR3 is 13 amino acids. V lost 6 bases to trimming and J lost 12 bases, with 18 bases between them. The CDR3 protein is CASSDGQRLLQHF. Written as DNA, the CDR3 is TGTGCCAGCAGCGACGGACAGAGGCTACTCCAGCATTTT.

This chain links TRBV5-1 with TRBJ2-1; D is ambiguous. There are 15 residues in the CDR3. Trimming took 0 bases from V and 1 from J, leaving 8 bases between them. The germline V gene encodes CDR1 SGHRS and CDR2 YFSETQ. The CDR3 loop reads CASSLEQVSYNEQFF. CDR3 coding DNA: TGCGCCAGCAGCTTGGAGCAGGTATCCTACAATGAGCAGTTCTTC. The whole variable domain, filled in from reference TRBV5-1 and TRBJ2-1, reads KAGVTQTPRYLIKTRGQQVTLSCSPISGHRSVSWYQQTPGQGLQFLFEYFSETQRNKGNFPGRFSGRQFSNSRSEMNVSTLELGDSALYLCASSLEQVSYNEQFFGPGTRLTVL.

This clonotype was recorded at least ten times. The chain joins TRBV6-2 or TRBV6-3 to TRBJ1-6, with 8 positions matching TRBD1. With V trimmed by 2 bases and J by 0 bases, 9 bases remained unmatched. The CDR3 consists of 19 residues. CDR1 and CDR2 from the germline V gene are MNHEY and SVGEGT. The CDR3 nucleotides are TGTGCCAGCAGTTACCCACCGGACAGGGCCAGCTCCTATAATTCACCCCTCCACTTT. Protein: CASSYPPDRASSYNSPLHF.

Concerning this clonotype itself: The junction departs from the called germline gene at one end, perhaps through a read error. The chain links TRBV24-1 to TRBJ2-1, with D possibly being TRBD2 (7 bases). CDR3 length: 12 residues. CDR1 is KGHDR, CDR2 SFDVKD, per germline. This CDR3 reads CATSEGGHEQSF. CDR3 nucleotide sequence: TGTGCCACCAGTGAGGGGGGGCATGAGCAGTCCTTC.

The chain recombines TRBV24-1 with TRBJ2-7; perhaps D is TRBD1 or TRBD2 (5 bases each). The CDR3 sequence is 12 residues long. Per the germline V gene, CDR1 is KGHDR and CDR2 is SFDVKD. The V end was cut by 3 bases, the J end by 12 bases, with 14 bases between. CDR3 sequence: CATSDDWGTRYF. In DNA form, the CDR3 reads TGTGCCACCAGTGATGACTGGGGGACCCGGTACTTC.

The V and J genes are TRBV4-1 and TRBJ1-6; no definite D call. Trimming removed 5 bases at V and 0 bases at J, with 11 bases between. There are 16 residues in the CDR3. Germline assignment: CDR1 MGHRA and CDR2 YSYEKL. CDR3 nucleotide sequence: TGCGCCAGCAGCGGCGGCAAGAGCTCCTATAATTCACCCCTCCACTTT. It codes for CASSGGKSSYNSPLHF.

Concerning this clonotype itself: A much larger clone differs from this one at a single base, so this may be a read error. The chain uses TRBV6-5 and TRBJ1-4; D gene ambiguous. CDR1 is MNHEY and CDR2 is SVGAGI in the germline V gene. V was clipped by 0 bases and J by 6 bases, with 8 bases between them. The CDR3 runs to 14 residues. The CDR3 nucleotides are TGTGCCAGCAGTTACTCAAAAGCGGATGAAAAACTGTTTTTT. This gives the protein CASSYSKADEKLFF.

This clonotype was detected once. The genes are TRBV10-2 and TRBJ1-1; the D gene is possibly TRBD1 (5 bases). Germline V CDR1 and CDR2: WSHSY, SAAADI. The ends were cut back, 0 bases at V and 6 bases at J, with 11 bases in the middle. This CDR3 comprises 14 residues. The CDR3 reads CASSESTAGAEAFF. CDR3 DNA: TGCGCCAGCAGTGAGTCGACAGCGGGGGCTGAAGCTTTCTTT.

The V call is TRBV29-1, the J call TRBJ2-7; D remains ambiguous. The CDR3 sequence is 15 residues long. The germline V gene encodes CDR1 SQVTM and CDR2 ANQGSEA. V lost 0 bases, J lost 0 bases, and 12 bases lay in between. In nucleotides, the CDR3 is TGCAGCGTTGAAGATCAGGTCTATTTCTCCTACGAGCAGTACTTC. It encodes CSVEDQVYFSYEQYF.

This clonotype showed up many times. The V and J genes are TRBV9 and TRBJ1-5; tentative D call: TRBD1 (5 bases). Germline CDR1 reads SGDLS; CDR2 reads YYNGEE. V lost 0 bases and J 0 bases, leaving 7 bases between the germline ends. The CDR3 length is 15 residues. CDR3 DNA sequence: TGTGCCAGCAGCGTAGGGGGGGATAGCAATCAGCCCCAGCATTTT. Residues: CASSVGGDSNQPQHF.